Listed here are 7 T cell receptor beta chains from one sample, sequenced in a study of blood T cell repertoires in COVID-19 (dated by TCRdb to 2019 to 2021). The method behind the library was the immunoSEQ multiplex PCR assay. Drawn from immuneACCESS, this table holds only the in-frame rearrangements with V and J called that TCRdb kept. Clones are partly lost; checked studies trace under half to an unresolved V gene and leave the rest unexplained. The sample table lists approximately 290,000 clones, around 82% of them with a count of one. 15% to 19% of the sample goes to the ten largest clones. The sample taken for sequencing was peripheral blood. The receptors come from a person aged 65-85 years with COVID-19, enrolled during active disease.

This clone showed up just a few times. This chain joins TRBV5-6 and TRBJ1-2; TRBD1 agrees at 8 bases. Germline loops: CDR1 SGHDT, CDR2 YYEEEE. Unmatched junction bases numbered 8, after V lost 2 bases and J lost 5 bases. This CDR3 is built from 15 residues. CDR3 in DNA: TGTGCCAGCAGCTTCTCAGGACAGGGAGAGTATGGCTACACCTTC. Its translation: CASSFSGQGEYGYTF. Filled out from reference TRBV5-6 and TRBJ1-2, the complete variable domain reads DAGVTQSPTHLIKTRGQQVTLRCSPKSGHDTVSWYQQALGQGPQFIFQYYEEEERQRGNFPDRFSGHQFPNYSSELNVNALLLGDSALYLCASSFSGQGEYGYTFGSGTRLTVV.

The V gene is TRBV11-1, the J gene TRBJ1-2, with 7 nucleotides matching TRBD1. Trimming cost V 3 bases and J 6 bases; bases outside gene matches: 4. The CDR3 loop spans 13 amino acids. Germline CDR1 is SGHAT and CDR2 is FQDESV (reference sequence). CDR3 DNA sequence: TGTGCCAGCAGCTTCCGACAGGGTGATGGCTACACCTTC. Encoded protein: CASSFRQGDGYTF.

The genes are TRBV10-3 and TRBJ2-6; 8 nucleotides agree with TRBD1. The CDR3 length is 17 residues. Germline V lookup: CDR1 ENHRY, CDR2 SYGVKD. V dropped 6 bases and J dropped 0; count of bases not matched to a gene: 7. This CDR3 reads CAIRPQGANSGANVLTF. CDR3 bases: TGTGCCATCAGGCCTCAGGGGGCCAACTCTGGGGCCAACGTCCTGACTTTC.

The rearrangement uses TRBV7-9 and TRBJ1-2; weak D call: TRBD1 (6 bases). Germline V gene lookup returns CDR1 SEHNR and CDR2 FQNEAQ (reference sequence). Trimming took 4 bases from V and 2 from J, leaving 17 bases between them. The CDR3 is 16 residues long. CDR3 sequence: CASSSLGGPLNYGYTF. CDR3 DNA: TGTGCCAGCAGCTCCTTGGGGGGGCCCTTAAACTATGGCTACACCTTC.

The rearrangement links TRBV7-2 to TRBJ2-1, with 12 bases lining up with TRBD2. Per germline, CDR1 SGHTA and CDR2 FQGNSA. The CDR3 consists of 16 residues. V was clipped by 1 base and J by 4 bases; unmatched bases: 2. The CDR3 DNA reads TGTGCCAGCAGCTTAGGGGGACTAGCGGGTTACAATGAGCAGTTCTTC. This gives the protein CASSLGGLAGYNEQFF.

The chain carries TRBV25-1 and TRBJ1-1; TRBD1 might be the D (6 bases). The V and J ends lost 6 bases and 3 bases respectively, with 11 bases between them. The CDR3 totals 13 residues. Germline lookup yields CDR1 MGHDK and CDR2 SYGVNS. The CDR3, as DNA: TGTGCCAGCAGCAGGGGAACACACACTGAAGCTTTCTTT. This codes for CASSRGTHTEAFF.

The gene calls are TRBV7-9 and TRBJ1-6, with 8 bases that match TRBD1. J was trimmed by 11 bases and V by 3 bases; bases with no gene match: 18. This CDR3 is built from 18 residues. The germline V gene encodes CDR1 SEHNR and CDR2 FQNEAQ (reference sequence). This CDR3 reads CASSFSAEEGQVGTPLHF. DNA for the CDR3: TGTGCCAGCAGCTTCAGTGCCGAGGAGGGACAGGTCGGTACACCCCTCCACTTT.